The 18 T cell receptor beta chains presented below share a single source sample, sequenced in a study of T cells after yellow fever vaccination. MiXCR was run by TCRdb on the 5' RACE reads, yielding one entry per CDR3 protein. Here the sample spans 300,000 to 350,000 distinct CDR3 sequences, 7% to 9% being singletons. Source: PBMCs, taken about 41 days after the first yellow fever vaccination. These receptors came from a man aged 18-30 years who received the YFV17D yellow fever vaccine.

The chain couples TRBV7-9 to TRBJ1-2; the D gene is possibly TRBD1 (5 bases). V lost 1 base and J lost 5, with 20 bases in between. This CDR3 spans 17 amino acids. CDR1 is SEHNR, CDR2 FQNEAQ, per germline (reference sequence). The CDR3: CASSLGLLPDGGYGYTF. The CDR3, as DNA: TGTGCCAGCAGCTTAGGGTTGTTACCTGACGGGGGATATGGCTACACCTTC.

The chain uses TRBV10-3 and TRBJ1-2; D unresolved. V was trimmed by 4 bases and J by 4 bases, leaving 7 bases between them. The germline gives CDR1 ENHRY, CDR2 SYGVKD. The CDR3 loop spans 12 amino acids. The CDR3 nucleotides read TGTGCCATCAGTGGTCATAGCTATGGCTACACCTTC. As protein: CAISGHSYGYTF.

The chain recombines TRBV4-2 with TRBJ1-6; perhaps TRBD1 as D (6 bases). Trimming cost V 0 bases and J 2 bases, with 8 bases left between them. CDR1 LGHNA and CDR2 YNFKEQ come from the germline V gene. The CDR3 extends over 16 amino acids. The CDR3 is CASSQDTGTYNSPLHF. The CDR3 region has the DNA TGTGCCAGCAGCCAAGATACAGGGACCTATAATTCACCCCTCCACTTT.

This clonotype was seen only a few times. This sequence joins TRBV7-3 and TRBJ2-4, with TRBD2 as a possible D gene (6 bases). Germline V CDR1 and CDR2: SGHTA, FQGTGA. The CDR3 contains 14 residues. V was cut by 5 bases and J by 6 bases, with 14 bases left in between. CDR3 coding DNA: TGTGCCAGCAGCCCCGACACCGGGGGAAACATTCAGTACTTC. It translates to CASSPDTGGNIQYF.

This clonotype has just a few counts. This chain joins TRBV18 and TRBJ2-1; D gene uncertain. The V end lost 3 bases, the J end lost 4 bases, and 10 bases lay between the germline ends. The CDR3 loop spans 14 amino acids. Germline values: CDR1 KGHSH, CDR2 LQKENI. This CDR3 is CASSPADPYNEQFF. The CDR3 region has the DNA TGTGCCAGCTCACCGGCGGATCCTTACAATGAGCAGTTCTTC.

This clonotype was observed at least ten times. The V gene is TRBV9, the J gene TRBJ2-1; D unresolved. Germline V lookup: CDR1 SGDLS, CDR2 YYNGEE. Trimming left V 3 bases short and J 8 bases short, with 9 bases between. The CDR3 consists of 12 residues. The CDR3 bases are TGTGCCAGCAGCGGATCAGGTCATGAGCAGTTCTTC. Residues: CASSGSGHEQFF.

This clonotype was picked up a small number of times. The CDR3 sequence: CASSLIGGDSSTDTQYF. For the CDR3, the DNA is TGTGCCAGCAGCTTAATAGGGGGGGACTCCTCCACAGATACGCAGTATTTT. The chain links TRBV7-3 to TRBJ2-3, with a weak D call TRBD2 (7 bases). The CDR3 is 17 amino acids. In germline, CDR1 is SGHTA, CDR2 FQGTGA. V was cut by 1 base and J by 2 bases, with 16 bases left in between.

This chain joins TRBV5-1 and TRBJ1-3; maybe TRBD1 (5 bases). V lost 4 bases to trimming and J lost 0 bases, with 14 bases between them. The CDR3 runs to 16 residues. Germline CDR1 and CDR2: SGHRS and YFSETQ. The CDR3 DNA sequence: TGCGCCAGCAGCGGAGGGACCATGAGCTCTGGAAACACCATATATTTT. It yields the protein CASSGGTMSSGNTIYF.

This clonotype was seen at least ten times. The CDR3 DNA is TGTGCCAGCAGCTTATTGACAGGGGGTTCTTACGAGCAGTACGTC. The encoded protein is CASSLLTGGSYEQYV. The chain employs TRBV7-9 and TRBJ2-7, with 9 positions matching TRBD1. With V trimmed by 2 bases and J by 4 bases, 6 bases remained unmatched. Germline lookup yields CDR1 SEHNR and CDR2 FQNEAQ (reference sequence). This CDR3 region has 15 residues.

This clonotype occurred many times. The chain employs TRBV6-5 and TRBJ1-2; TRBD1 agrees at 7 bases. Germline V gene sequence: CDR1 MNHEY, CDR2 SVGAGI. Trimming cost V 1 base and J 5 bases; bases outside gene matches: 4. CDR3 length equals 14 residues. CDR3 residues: CASSYWDREYGYTF. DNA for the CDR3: TGTGCCAGCAGTTACTGGGACAGAGAGTATGGCTACACCTTC.

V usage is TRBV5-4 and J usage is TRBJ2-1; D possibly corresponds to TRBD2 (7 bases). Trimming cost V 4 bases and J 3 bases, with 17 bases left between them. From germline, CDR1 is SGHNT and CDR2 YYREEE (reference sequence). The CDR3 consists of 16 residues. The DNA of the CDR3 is TGTGCCAGCAGCACGGGCGGGGGCGCGATCTACAATGAGCAGTTCTTC. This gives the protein CASSTGGGAIYNEQFF.

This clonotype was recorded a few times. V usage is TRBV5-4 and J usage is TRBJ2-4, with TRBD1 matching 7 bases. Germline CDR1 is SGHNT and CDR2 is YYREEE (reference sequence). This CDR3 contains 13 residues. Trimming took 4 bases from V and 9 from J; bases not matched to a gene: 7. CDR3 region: CASSDTGVGIQYF. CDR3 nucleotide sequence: TGTGCCAGCAGCGATACAGGGGTGGGCATTCAGTACTTC.

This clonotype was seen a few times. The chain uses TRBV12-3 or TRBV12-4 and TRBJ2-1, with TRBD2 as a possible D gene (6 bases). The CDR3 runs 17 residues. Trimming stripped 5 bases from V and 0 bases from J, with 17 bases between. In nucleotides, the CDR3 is TGTGCCAGCAGTCCGGGGACTCGAATTAGCTCCTACAATGAGCAGTTCTTC. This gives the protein CASSPGTRISSYNEQFF.

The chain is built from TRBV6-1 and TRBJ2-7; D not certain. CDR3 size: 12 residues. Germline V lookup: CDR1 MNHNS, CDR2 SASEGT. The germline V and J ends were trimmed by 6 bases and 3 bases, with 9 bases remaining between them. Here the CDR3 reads CASSPNGYEQYF. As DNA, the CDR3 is TGTGCCAGCAGCCCAAACGGCTACGAGCAGTACTTC.

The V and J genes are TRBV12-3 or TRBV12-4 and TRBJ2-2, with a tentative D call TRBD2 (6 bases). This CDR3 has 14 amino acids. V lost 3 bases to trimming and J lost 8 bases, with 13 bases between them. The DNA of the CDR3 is TGTGCCAGCAGTTTCTATGGCGGGGAGGGGGAGCTGTTTTTT. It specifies CASSFYGGEGELFF.

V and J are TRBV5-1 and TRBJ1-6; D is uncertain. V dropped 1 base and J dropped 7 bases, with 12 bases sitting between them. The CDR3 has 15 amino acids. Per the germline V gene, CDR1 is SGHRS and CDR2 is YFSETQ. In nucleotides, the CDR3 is TGCGCCAGCAGCTTGCAGGTAGTGGGCAATTCACCCCTCCACTTT. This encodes CASSLQVVGNSPLHF.

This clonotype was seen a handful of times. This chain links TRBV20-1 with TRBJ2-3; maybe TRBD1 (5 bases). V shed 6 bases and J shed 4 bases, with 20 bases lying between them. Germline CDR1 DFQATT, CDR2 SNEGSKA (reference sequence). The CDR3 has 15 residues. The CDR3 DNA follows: TGCAGTGCAACGCGTGGAGTCAGGGCAGCAGATACGCAGTATTTT. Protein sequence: CSATRGVRAADTQYF.

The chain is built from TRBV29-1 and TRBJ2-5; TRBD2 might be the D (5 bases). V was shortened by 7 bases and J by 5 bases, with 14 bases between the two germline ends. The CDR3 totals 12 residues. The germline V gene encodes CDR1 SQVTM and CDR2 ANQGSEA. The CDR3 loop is CSGAGMVETQYF. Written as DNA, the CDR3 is TGCAGCGGGGCCGGGATGGTCGAGACCCAGTACTTC.